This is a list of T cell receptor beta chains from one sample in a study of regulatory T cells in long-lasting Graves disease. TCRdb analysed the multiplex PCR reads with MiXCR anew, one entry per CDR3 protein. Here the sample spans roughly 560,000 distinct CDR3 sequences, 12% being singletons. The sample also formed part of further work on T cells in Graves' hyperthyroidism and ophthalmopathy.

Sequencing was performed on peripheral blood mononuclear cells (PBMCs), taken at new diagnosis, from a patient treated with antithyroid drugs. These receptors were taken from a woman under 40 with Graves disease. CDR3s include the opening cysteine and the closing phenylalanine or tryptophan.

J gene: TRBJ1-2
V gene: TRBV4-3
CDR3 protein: CASSFFSGGRDGYTF

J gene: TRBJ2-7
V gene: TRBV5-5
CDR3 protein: CASSGRESSYEQYF

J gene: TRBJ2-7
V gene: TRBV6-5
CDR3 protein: CASSYGLGGYEQYF

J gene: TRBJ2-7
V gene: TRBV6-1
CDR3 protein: CASSRLGGTYEQYF

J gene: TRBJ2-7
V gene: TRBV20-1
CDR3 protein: CSARKGGGADRQYF

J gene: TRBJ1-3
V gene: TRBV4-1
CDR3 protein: CTSSQDPGIGNTIYF

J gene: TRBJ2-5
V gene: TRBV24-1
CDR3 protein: CATSESGLLAGVQETQYF

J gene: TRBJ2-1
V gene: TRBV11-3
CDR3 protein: CASSLGLGIDNEQFF

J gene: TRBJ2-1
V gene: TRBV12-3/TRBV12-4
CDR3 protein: CASSRQALAGNNEQFF

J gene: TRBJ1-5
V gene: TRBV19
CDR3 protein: CASTETGEGNQPQHF

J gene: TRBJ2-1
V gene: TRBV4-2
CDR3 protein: CASSQDRRSRDEQFF

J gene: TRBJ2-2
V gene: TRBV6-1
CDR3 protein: CASRPWTSGANTGELFF

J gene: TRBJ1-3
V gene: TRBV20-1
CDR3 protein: CSARVYRQSSGNTIYF

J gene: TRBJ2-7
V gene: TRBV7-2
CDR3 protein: CASRKILAGEIKQYF

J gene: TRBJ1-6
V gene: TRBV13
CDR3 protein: CASSPAWTVLHF

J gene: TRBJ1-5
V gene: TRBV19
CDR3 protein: CASSKGLYQAQHF

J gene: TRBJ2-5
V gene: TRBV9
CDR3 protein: CASSVAGGVQETQYF

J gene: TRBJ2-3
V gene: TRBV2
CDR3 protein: CASSPRALAVVGTDTQYF

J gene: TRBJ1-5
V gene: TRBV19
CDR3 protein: CASCATGISYQPQHF

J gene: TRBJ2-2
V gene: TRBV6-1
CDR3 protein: CASTLQGNGELFF

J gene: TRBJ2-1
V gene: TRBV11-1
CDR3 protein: CASSSSTGPVNEQFF

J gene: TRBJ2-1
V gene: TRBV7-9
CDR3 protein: CASSIRTLFVGGDNEQFF

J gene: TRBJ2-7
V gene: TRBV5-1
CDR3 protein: CASSMTPRRTPEQYF

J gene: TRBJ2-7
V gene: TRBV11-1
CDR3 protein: CASSLERFNEQYF

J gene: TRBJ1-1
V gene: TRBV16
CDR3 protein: CASSQRQGLTEAFF

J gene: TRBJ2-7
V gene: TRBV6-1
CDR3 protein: CASGRGLASYEQYF

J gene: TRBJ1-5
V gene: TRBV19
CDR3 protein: CASSAGTVAYSNQPQHF

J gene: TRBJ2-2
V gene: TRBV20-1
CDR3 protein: CSARSKTGELFF

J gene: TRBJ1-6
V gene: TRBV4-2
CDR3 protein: CASSQDFRSAYNSPLHF

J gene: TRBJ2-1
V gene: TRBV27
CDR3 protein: CASSSYGRIAGGPGYNEQFF

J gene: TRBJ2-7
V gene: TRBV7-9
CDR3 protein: CASSLVSGTDEQYF

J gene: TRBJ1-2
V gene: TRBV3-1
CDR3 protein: CASSQDLYYGYTF

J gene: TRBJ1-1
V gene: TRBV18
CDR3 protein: CASSQDQNTEAFF

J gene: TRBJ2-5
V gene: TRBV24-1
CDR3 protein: CATSDGFGTQYF

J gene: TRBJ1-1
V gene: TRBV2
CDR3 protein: CASSTGGTEAFF

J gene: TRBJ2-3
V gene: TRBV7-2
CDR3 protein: CASSPVRRTDTQYF

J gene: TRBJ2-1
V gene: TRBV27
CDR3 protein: CASSSAGAGVNEQFF

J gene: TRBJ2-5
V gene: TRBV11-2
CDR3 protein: CASSRSGAETQYF

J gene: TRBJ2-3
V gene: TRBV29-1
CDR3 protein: CSVEDPRQDTDTQYF

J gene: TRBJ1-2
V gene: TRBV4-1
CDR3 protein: CASSQLGRGYTF

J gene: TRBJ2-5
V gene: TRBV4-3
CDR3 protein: CASSPDFSGRLQETQYF

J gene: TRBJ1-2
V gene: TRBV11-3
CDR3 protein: CASSSQGGYGYTF

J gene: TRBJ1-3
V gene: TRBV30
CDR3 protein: CAGHRSGNTIYF

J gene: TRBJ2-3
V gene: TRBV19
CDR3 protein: CASIALAGGGPDTQYF

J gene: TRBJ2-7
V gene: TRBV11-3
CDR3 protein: CASSPRARSYEQYF

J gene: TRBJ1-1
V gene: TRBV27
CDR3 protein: CASSWGQNAEAFF

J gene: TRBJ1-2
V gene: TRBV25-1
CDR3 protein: CASSEWGTGYGYTF

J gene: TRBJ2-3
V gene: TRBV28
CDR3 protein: CASRGVDNTDTQYF

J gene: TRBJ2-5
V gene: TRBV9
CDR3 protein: CASSASSGRTGETQYF

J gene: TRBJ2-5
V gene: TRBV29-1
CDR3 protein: CSVVGAQETQYF

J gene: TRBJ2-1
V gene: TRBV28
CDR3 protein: CASSSGSNWNNEQFF

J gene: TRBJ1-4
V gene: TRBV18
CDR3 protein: CASSTTGPPTNEKLFF

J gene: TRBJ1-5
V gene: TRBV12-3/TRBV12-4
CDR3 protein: CASSLEGQLNQPQHF

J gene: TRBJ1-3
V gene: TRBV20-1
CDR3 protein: CSAAQGWDTIYF

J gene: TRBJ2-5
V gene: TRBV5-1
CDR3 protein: CASSAGTSGTQETQYF